Shown below are 17 T cell receptor beta chains from a single sample sequenced in a study of shared clonotypes between healthy human individuals. The assay was immunoSEQ multiplex PCR, and TCRdb's table has in-frame clones only and misses some. The sample has 400,000 to 500,000 clones, 79% seen once. Material for sequencing was PBMCs. Receptors originate from a woman in her thirties or forties in good health. Some clones in this sample may be carry-over from other donors' samples.

The rearrangement joins TRBV19 to TRBJ2-1, with D hard to call. Germline-derived CDR1 and CDR2 are LNHDA and SQIVND (reference sequence). CDR3 size: 14 residues. V shed 5 bases and J shed 8 bases, with 16 bases lying between them. The CDR3 is CASSLVSSFDEQFF. The CDR3 DNA is TGTGCCAGTAGTCTAGTCAGCTCCTTCGATGAGCAGTTCTTC.

This clone came up once. This chain uses TRBV7-9 with TRBJ1-3, with D maybe TRBD1 (6 bases). Germline assignment: CDR1 SEHNR and CDR2 FQNEAQ (reference sequence). The CDR3 length is 15 residues. Trimming shortened V by 6 bases and J by 0 bases, and 12 bases separated the two germline ends. The CDR3 bases are TGTGCCAGCAGGGAGGGACACAGCTCTGGAAACACCATATATTTT. Translating it yields CASREGHSSGNTIYF.

This chain connects TRBV30 to TRBJ2-7; D remains ambiguous. Germline-derived CDR1 and CDR2 are GTSNPN and SVGIG (reference sequence). This CDR3 is built from 12 residues. Deletions cut 3 bases from V and 4 bases from J, with 10 bases between. This CDR3 is CAWRSNMYEQYF. For the CDR3, the DNA is TGTGCCTGGAGATCCAACATGTACGAGCAGTACTTC. Full variable domain (rest looked up from reference TRBV30 and TRBJ2-7): SQTIHQWPATLVQPVGSPLSLECTVEGTSNPNLYWYRQAAGRGLQLLFYSVGIGQISSEVPQNLSASRPQDRQFILSSKKLLLSDSGFYLCAWRSNMYEQYFGPGTRLTVT.

A few counts support this clone. This sequence joins TRBV5-1 and TRBJ1-1; D is uncertain. Germline CDR1 and CDR2: SGHRS and YFSETQ. Trimming took 4 bases from V and 4 from J, leaving 17 bases between them. The CDR3 has 15 residues. The CDR3 coding sequence is TGCGCCAGCAGCATGGGCGCATCGTGGGGCACTGAAGCTTTCTTT. It yields the protein CASSMGASWGTEAFF.

As regards this clone: This specimen includes other DNA sequences encoding the same CDR3. The chain recombines TRBV28 with TRBJ2-7, with 7 bases matching TRBD1. Losses at the gene ends were 5 bases for V and 1 base for J; bases not matched to a gene: 8. In germline, CDR1 is MDHEN, CDR2 SYDVKM. The CDR3 loop spans 15 amino acids. Here the CDR3 reads CASSPVDRDSYEQYF. The CDR3 DNA is TGTGCCAGCAGTCCCGTTGACAGGGATTCCTACGAGCAGTACTTC.

The chain joins TRBV6-4 to TRBJ2-3; D call uncertain. V lost 0 bases and J lost 0, with 7 bases in between. The CDR3 is made up of 15 amino acids. In germline, CDR1 is MRHNA, CDR2 SNTAGT. As DNA, the CDR3 is TGTGCCAGCAGTGACTCAGACAAAAGCACAGATACGCAGTATTTT. This codes for CASSDSDKSTDTQYF.

Remarks on this clone: Additional DNA sequences in this sample encode the identical CDR3. This chain connects TRBV7-3 to TRBJ2-2, with a tentative D call TRBD2 (6 bases). The V gene lost 5 bases and the J gene lost 1 base, with 8 bases spanning the gap. Per the germline V gene, CDR1 is SGHTA and CDR2 is FQGTGA. The CDR3 sequence is 14 residues long. In nucleotides, the CDR3 is TGTGCCAGCAGCCCCGGGGGGAACACCGGGGAGCTGTTTTTT. Translating gives CASSPGGNTGELFF.

The chain couples TRBV4-2 to TRBJ2-7; D call uncertain. CDR3 length: 14 residues. The germline V gene has CDR1 LGHNA and CDR2 YNFKEQ. V was pared by 1 base and J by 7 bases, with 14 bases between. The CDR3 sequence: CASSQAGSEIEQYF. CDR3 DNA sequence: TGTGCCAGCAGCCAAGCTGGCAGCGAGATAGAGCAGTACTTC.

This rearrangement joins TRBV5-6 to TRBJ2-3; TRBD1 aligns across 7 bases. This CDR3 spans 14 amino acids. Germline CDR1 and CDR2: SGHDT and YYEEEE. V was pared by 7 bases and J by 5 bases, with 10 bases of the junction left unmatched. CDR3 residues: CASARQGGRDTQYF. The CDR3 DNA is TGTGCCAGCGCACGACAGGGTGGGAGAGATACGCAGTATTTT.

Remarks on this clone: This may arise from a read error, as a much more abundant clone is one base away. The identical CDR3 is also encoded by other nucleotide sequences in the sample. The rearrangement uses TRBV28 and TRBJ1-5; TRBD1 is a possible D gene (6 bases). This CDR3 spans 13 amino acids. V lost 5 bases and J lost 4, with 9 bases in between. Germline loops: CDR1 MDHEN, CDR2 SYDVKM. The CDR3 sequence is CASSRTVNQPQHF. The CDR3 nucleotides are TGTGCCAGCAGTAGGACAGTGAATCAGCCCCAGCATTTT.

V and J are TRBV27 and TRBJ2-2; 7 positions agree with TRBD2. Per germline, CDR1 MNHEY and CDR2 SMNVEV (reference sequence). The CDR3 length is 17 residues. The trim removed 3 bases at V and 0 bases at J, leaving 7 bases unmatched. Here the CDR3 DNA reads TGTGCCAGCAGTTTCGGGGGAGGGCGAGCGAACACCGGGGAGCTGTTTTTT. This sequence encodes CASSFGGGRANTGELFF.

This chain uses TRBV30 with TRBJ2-7, with 7 bases aligning to TRBD2. This CDR3 has 14 residues. The ends lost 0 bases at V and 2 bases at J; junction bases unmatched: 4. Germline CDR1 is GTSNPN and CDR2 is SVGIG (reference sequence). The DNA for the CDR3 is TGTGCCTGGAGTGTACACGGGAGGACCTACGAGCAGTACTTC. It encodes CAWSVHGRTYEQYF. The full variable domain, in which reference TRBV30 and TRBJ2-7 provide the parts outside the CDR3, is SQTIHQWPATLVQPVGSPLSLECTVEGTSNPNLYWYRQAAGRGLQLLFYSVGIGQISSEVPQNLSASRPQDRQFILSSKKLLLSDSGFYLCAWSVHGRTYEQYFGPGTRLTVT.

The chain has TRBV19 and TRBJ2-5; TRBD2 might be the D (6 bases). Germline assignment: CDR1 LNHDA and CDR2 SQIVND (reference sequence). The CDR3 is 12 residues long. V dropped 5 bases and J dropped 4 bases, with 8 bases sitting between them. As DNA, the CDR3 is TGTGCCAGTAGTGACGGGGGAGAGACCCAGTACTTC. This codes for CASSDGGETQYF.

The chain carries TRBV7-3 and TRBJ2-1; the D is unclear. This CDR3 is 15 amino acids long. CDR1 and CDR2 from the germline V gene are SGHTA and FQGTGA. The ends were cut back, 0 bases at V and 8 bases at J, with 14 bases in the middle. The CDR3 protein is CASSLTGFPQDEQFF. In nucleotides, the CDR3 is TGTGCCAGCAGCTTAACAGGGTTTCCCCAGGATGAGCAGTTCTTC.

This clone was counted a few times. A far larger clone is only one base removed, so a read error is likely. V usage is TRBV30 and J usage is TRBJ2-7, with D perhaps matching TRBD2 (5 bases). Germline CDR1 GTSNPN, CDR2 SVGIG (reference sequence). V lost 5 bases and J lost 3, with 11 bases in between. The CDR3 loop spans 12 amino acids. CDR3 sequence: CAWSQDCYEQYF. As DNA, the CDR3 is TGTGCCTGGTCGCAGGACTGCTACGAGCAGTACTTC.

This chain joins TRBV5-1 and TRBJ2-2, with D possibly being TRBD1 (6 bases). Trimming cost V 3 bases and J 0 bases, with 12 bases left between them. Germline CDR1 reads SGHRS; CDR2 reads YFSETQ. The CDR3 contains 16 residues. The CDR3 protein is CASSSRTATNTGELFF. In DNA, the CDR3 is TGCGCCAGCAGCTCGCGGACAGCTACGAACACCGGGGAGCTGTTTTTT.

This chain uses TRBV28 with TRBJ2-7; the match to TRBD2 covers 12 bases. The CDR3 is 18 amino acids. The germline CDR1 and CDR2 sequences are MDHEN and SYDVKM. Trimming cost V 7 bases and J 2 bases; bases outside gene matches: 15. CDR3 sequence (DNA): TGTGCCAGCATCCCCTCGGGACTAGCGGGTGGATCGACCTACGAGCAGTACTTC. It encodes CASIPSGLAGGSTYEQYF.